These 19 T cell receptor beta chains originate from one sample sequenced in a study of T cell responses to AZD1222 COVID-19 vaccine. Data came from immunoSEQ multiplex PCR; TCRdb stores just in-frame clones and leaves some out. This sample carries 100,000 to 150,000 clones, approximately 84% of them seen once, and the ten largest clones take approximately 20%. The source material was peripheral blood, sampled on day 0 of AZD1222 vaccination. Receptors were obtained from an adult in good health.

V is TRBV27 and J is TRBJ2-7; tentatively, D is TRBD1 (5 bases). The V end was cut by 6 bases, the J end by 2 bases, with 14 bases between. Germline V gene data show CDR1 as MNHEY and CDR2 as SMNVEV (reference sequence). The CDR3 has 14 amino acids. The CDR3 protein is CASSLSRTPYEQYF. As DNA, the CDR3 is TGTGCCAGCAGCCTATCTCGGACACCCTACGAGCAGTACTTC.

This clone showed up just once. The V gene is TRBV2, the J gene TRBJ2-5, with no clear D. The germline CDR1 and CDR2 sequences are SNHLY and FYNNEI. Trimming pared 6 bases from V and 1 base from J, leaving 9 bases between. The length of the CDR3 is 13 residues. In DNA form, the CDR3 reads TGTGCCAGCAGCCGGCAGATCCAAGAGACCCAGTACTTC. It specifies CASSRQIQETQYF.

The J gene is TRBJ1-5, the V gene TRBV6-5; 9 positions agree with TRBD1. The V segment lost 6 bases and the J segment 0 bases; nucleotides outside the gene matches: 3. The CDR3 consists of 15 residues. Germline V gene data show CDR1 as MNHEY and CDR2 as SVGAGI. The CDR3 DNA sequence: TGTGCCAGCAGCCGGACAGGGGATAGCAATCAGCCCCAGCATTTT. This sequence encodes CASSRTGDSNQPQHF.

The genes are TRBV25-1 and TRBJ1-2; no clear D. V was clipped by 5 bases and J by 1 base, with 11 bases between them. The V gene's germline CDR1 is MGHDK and CDR2 SYGVNS. The CDR3 has 14 residues. CDR3 nucleotides: TGTGCCAGCAGTTTCCGGGGAATTAACTATGGCTACACCTTC. This encodes CASSFRGINYGYTF.

This chain connects TRBV5-1 to TRBJ2-2; TRBD1 aligns across 9 bases. There are 17 residues in the CDR3. Losses at the gene ends were 1 base for V and 3 bases for J; bases not matched to a gene: 7. Germline V gene sequence: CDR1 SGHRS, CDR2 YFSETQ. In nucleotides, the CDR3 is TGCGCCAGCAGCTTGTCGGGACAGGGCAGAGACACCGGGGAGCTGTTTTTT. Residues: CASSLSGQGRDTGELFF.

This chain uses TRBV5-1 with TRBJ2-3; 11 bases fit TRBD2. The germline V gene encodes CDR1 SGHRS and CDR2 YFSETQ. J gave up 5 bases and V 2 bases, and 4 bases lay outside the gene matches. The CDR3 runs to 15 residues. CDR3 nucleotide sequence: TGCGCCAGCAGCTTAAAACTAGCGGGGGAAGATACGCAGTATTTT. This gives the protein CASSLKLAGEDTQYF.

The chain uses TRBV11-2 and TRBJ2-1, with no clear D. V was cut by 5 bases and J by 6 bases, with 11 bases left in between. Germline assignment: CDR1 SGHAT and CDR2 FQNNGV. The CDR3 contains 13 residues. This chain's CDR3 is CASSPRSGNEQFF. The DNA of the CDR3 is TGTGCCAGCAGCCCCCGGAGTGGCAATGAGCAGTTCTTC.

The chain has TRBV24-1 and TRBJ2-5; D unresolved. V lost 3 bases, J lost 5 bases, and 6 bases lay in between. The CDR3 is 12 amino acids. Germline CDR1 reads KGHDR; CDR2 reads SFDVKD. The CDR3 loop is CATSDPGETQYF. The CDR3 bases are TGTGCCACCAGTGATCCCGGGGAGACCCAGTACTTC.

The chain is built from TRBV6-2 or TRBV6-3 and TRBJ2-5; possibly TRBD2 for D (5 bases). The CDR3 totals 13 residues. Germline CDR1 and CDR2: MNHEY and SVGEGT. V shed 6 bases and J shed 7 bases, with 15 bases lying between them. As DNA, the CDR3 is TGTGCCAGCAGCTCCTGGGGTGAGGGGACCCAGTACTTC. Its protein is CASSSWGEGTQYF.

The rearrangement uses TRBV3-1 (or the pseudogene TRBV3-2) and TRBJ2-3; 10 bases fit TRBD1. Germline V gene data show CDR1 as LGHDT and CDR2 as YNNKEL (reference sequence). V was pared by 1 base and J by 4 bases, with 5 bases of the junction left unmatched. The CDR3 consists of 16 residues. The CDR3: CASSQVDRGRADTQYF. The CDR3 nucleotides are TGTGCCAGCAGCCAAGTCGACAGGGGGCGCGCAGATACGCAGTATTTT.

The chain has TRBV4-3 and TRBJ2-1, with a possible D match to TRBD1 (6 bases). The CDR3 consists of 16 residues. Germline values: CDR1 LGHNA, CDR2 YSLEER. V was trimmed by 1 base and J by 7 bases, leaving 17 bases between them. The chain's CDR3 is CASSQALMWGPNEQFF. The CDR3 nucleotides read TGCGCCAGCAGCCAAGCACTAATGTGGGGGCCTAATGAGCAGTTCTTC.

The V and J genes are TRBV6-6 and TRBJ2-7, with TRBD2 matching over 8 bases. In germline, CDR1 is MNHNY, CDR2 SVGAGI (reference sequence). The CDR3 is 16 residues long. Trimming removed 4 bases from V and 0 bases from J; junction bases left unmatched: 8. DNA for the CDR3: TGTGCCAGCAGTTTTGACGGGGGGGCCTTCTCCTACGAGCAGTACTTC. It codes for CASSFDGGAFSYEQYF.

This chain uses TRBV25-1 with TRBJ2-1, with 8 positions matching TRBD2. The germline V gene has CDR1 MGHDK and CDR2 SYGVNS. The CDR3 extends over 15 amino acids. After removal of 3 bases from V and 7 bases from J, the junction contained 8 bases not matched to a gene. Here the CDR3 DNA reads TGTGCCAGCAGTGATTCGGGGGGGGCATTTAATGAGCAGTTCTTC. This codes for CASSDSGGAFNEQFF.

This rearrangement joins TRBV6-1 to TRBJ1-4, with 10 bases fitting TRBD1. With 2 bases clipped from V and 5 bases from J, the junction kept 5 bases outside the gene matches. CDR1 is MNHNS and CDR2 is SASEGT in the germline V gene. The CDR3 is 16 amino acids. The CDR3 DNA reads TGTGCCAGCAGTGAACTGGACAGGGGGGCAAATGAAAAACTGTTTTTT. Translated, it gives CASSELDRGANEKLFF.

The CDR3, as DNA: TGTGCCAGCAGCCCGCCCTTGCCCTTGAGGGAGCAGTTCTTC. Protein sequence: CASSPPLPLREQFF. The chain employs TRBV9 and TRBJ2-1; D is ambiguous. This CDR3 is built from 14 residues. Looked up from germline, CDR1 is SGDLS and CDR2 is YYNGEE. With 4 bases removed from V and 10 bases from J, the gap between germline ends came to 18 bases. The full variable domain, with the rest looked up from reference TRBV9 and TRBJ2-1, is DSGVTQTPKHLITATGQRVTLRCSPRSGDLSVYWYQQSLDQGLQFLIQYYNGEERAKGNILERFSAQQFPDLHSELNLSSLELGDSALYFCASSPPLPLREQFFGPGTRLTVL.

The chain combines TRBV3-1 (or the pseudogene TRBV3-2) with TRBJ2-2; 8 bases are a match to TRBD1. CDR3 length: 15 residues. Trimming removed 4 bases from V and 7 bases from J; junction bases left unmatched: 8. Germline lookup yields CDR1 LGHDT and CDR2 YNNKEL (reference sequence). The CDR3 coding sequence is TGTGCCAGCAGCCCCTTGGACAGGGTTGACGGGGAGCTGTTTTTT. Translated: CASSPLDRVDGELFF.

This rearrangement joins TRBV2 to TRBJ1-2; a weak D match, TRBD1 (5 bases). Germline V CDR1 and CDR2: SNHLY, FYNNEI. V was cut by 1 base and J by 2 bases, with 5 bases left in between. The CDR3 totals 13 residues. CDR3: CASSEEGNYGYTF. The CDR3 coding sequence is TGTGCCAGCAGTGAAGAGGGGAACTATGGCTACACCTTC.

The CDR3 bases are TGTGCCAGCAGAACAGGGGAAAGTGGCTACACCTTC. As protein: CASRTGESGYTF. J is TRBJ1-2 and V is TRBV6-5; 7 positions agree with TRBD1. This CDR3 region has 12 residues. Germline values: CDR1 MNHEY, CDR2 SVGAGI. Trimming at V came to 6 bases and at J to 7 bases, leaving 5 bases not matched to a gene.

This sequence joins TRBV19 and TRBJ1-3; the D gene is possibly TRBD1 (5 bases). V was clipped by 3 bases and J by 2 bases, with 8 bases between them. From germline, CDR1 is LNHDA and CDR2 SQIVND (reference sequence). The CDR3 spans 14 residues. The DNA of the CDR3 is TGTGCCAGTAGTATCGGGGCAGCTGGAAACACCATATATTTT. Its protein is CASSIGAAGNTIYF.